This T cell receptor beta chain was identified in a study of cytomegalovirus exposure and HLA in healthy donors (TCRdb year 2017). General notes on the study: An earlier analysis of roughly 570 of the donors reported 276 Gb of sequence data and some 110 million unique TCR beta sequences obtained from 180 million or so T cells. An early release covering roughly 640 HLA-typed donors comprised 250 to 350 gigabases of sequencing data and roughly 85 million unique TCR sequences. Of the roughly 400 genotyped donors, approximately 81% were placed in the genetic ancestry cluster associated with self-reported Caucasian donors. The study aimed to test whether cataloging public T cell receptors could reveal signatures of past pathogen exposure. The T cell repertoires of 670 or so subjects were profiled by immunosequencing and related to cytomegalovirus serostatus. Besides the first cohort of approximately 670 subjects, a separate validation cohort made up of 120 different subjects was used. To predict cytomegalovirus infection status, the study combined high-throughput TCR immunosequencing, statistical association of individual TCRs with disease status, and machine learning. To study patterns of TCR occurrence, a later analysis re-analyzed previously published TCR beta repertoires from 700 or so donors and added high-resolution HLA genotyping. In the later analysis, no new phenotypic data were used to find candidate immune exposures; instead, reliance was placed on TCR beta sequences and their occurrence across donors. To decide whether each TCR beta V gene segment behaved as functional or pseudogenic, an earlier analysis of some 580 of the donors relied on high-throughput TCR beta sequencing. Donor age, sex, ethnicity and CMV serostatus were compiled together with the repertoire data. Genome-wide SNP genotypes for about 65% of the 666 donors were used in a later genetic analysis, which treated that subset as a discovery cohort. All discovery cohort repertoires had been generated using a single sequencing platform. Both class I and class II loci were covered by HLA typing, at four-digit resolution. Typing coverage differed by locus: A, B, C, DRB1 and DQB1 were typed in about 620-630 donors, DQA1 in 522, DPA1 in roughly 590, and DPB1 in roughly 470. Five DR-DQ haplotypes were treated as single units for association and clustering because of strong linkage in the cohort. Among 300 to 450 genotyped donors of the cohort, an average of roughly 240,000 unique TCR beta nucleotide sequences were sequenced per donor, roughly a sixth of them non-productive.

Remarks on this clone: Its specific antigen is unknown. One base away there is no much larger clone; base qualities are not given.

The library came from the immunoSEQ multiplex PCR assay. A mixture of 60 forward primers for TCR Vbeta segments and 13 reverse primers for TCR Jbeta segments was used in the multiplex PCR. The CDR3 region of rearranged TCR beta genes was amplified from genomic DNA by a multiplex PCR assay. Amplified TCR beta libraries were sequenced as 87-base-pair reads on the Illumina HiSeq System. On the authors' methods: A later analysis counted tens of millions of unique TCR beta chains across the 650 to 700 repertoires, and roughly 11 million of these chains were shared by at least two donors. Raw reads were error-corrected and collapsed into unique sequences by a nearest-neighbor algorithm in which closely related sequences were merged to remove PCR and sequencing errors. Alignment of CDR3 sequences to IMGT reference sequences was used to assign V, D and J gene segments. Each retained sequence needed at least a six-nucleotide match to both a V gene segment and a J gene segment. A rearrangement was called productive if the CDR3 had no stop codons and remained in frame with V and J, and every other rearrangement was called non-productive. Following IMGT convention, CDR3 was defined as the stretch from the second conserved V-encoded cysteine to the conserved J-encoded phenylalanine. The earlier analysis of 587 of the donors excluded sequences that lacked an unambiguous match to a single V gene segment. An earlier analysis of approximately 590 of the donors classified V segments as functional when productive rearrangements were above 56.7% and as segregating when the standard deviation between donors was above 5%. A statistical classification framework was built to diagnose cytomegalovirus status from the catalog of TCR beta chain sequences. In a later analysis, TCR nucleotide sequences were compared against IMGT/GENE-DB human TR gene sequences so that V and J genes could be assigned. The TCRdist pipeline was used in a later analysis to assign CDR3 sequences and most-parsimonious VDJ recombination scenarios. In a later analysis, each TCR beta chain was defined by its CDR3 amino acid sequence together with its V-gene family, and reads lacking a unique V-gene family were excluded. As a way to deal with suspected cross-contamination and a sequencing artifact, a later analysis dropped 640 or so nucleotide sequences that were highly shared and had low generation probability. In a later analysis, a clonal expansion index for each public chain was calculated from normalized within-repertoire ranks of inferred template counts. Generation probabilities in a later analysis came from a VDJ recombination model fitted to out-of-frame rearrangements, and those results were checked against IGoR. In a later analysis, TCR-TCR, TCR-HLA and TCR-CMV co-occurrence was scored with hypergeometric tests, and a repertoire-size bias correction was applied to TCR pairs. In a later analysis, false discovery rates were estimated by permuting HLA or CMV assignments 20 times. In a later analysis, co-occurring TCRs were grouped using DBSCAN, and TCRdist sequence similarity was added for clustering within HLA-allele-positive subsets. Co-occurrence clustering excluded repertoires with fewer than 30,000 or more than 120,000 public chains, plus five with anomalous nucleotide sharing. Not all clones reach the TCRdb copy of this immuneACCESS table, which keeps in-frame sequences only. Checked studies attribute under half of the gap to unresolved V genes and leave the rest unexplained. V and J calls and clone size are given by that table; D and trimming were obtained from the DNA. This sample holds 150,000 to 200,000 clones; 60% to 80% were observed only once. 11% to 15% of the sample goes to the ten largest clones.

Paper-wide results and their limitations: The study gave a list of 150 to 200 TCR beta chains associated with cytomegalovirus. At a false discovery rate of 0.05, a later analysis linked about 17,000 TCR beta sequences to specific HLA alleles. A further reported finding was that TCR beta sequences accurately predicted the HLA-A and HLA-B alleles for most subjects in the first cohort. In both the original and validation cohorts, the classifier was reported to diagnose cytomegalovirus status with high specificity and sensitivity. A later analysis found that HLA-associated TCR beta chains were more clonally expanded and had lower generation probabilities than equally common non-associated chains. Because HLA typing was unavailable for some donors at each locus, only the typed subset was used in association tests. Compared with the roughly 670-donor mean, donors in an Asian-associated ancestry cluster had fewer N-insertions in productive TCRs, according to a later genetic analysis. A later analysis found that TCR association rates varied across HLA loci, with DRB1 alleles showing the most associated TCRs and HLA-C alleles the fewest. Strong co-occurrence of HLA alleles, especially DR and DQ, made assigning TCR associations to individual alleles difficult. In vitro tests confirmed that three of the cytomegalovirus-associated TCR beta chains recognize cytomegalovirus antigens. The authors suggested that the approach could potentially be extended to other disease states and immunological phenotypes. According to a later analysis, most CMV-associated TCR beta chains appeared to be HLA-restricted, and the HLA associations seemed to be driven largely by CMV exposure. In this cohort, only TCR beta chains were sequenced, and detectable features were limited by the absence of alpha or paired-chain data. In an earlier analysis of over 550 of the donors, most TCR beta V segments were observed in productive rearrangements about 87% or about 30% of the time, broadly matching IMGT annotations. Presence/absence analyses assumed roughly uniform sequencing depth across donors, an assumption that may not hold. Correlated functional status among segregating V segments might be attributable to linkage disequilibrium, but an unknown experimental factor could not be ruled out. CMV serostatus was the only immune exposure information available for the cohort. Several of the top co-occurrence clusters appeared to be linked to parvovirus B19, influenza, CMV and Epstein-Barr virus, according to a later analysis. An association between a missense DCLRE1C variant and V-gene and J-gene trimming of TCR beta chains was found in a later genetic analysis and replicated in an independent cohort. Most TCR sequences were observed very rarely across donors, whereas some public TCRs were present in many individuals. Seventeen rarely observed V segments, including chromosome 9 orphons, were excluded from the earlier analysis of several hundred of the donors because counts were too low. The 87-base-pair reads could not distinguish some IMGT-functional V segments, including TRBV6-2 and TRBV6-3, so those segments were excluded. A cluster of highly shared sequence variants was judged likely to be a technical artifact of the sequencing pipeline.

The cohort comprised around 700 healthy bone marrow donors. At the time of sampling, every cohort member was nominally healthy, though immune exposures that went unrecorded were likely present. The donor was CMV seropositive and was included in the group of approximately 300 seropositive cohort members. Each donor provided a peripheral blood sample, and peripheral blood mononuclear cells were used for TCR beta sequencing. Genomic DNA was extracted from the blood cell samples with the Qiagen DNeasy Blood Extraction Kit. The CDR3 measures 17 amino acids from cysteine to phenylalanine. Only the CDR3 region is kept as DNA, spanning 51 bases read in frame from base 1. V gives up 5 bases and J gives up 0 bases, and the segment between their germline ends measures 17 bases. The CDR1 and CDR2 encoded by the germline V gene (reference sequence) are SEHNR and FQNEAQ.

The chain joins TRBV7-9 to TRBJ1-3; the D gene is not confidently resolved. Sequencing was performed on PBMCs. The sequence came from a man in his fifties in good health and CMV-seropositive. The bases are TGTGCCAGCAGCCCGGGGTCTACTTCGATCTCTGGAAACACCATATATTTT. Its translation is CASSPGSTSISGNTIYF.